These 10 T cell receptor beta chains share one sample of origin, sequenced in a study of blood T cell repertoires in COVID-19. Measured with immunoSEQ multiplex PCR; TCRdb has only the in-frame clones, and not every one. The sample has roughly 81,000 clones, under 85% seen once. The sample consisted of peripheral blood. These receptor sequences come from a woman aged 70-85 years with acute or convalescent COVID-19.

The J gene is TRBJ1-1, the V gene TRBV6-5; maybe TRBD1 (5 bases). This CDR3 spans 13 amino acids. The germline V and J ends were trimmed by 7 bases and 7 bases, with 16 bases remaining between them. The germline gives CDR1 MNHEY, CDR2 SVGAGI. As DNA, the CDR3 is TGTGCCAGCACCACCCCGGGACTTCGTGAAGCTTTCTTT. This sequence encodes CASTTPGLREAFF.

The CDR3 sequence is CASSQGWYRGATYEQYF. As DNA, the CDR3 is TGTGCCAGCAGCCAAGGGTGGTACCGGGGGGCAACCTACGAGCAGTACTTC. The chain uses TRBV3-1 (or the pseudogene TRBV3-2) and TRBJ2-7; TRBD2 is a possible D gene (7 bases). CDR3 length: 17 amino acids. V lost 1 base to trimming and J lost 2 bases, with 18 bases between them. CDR1 and CDR2 (germline): LGHDT, YNNKEL (reference sequence).

The chain joins TRBV6-5 to TRBJ1-4; TRBD1 is a possible D gene (6 bases). CDR3 length: 16 residues. The germline CDR1 and CDR2 sequences are MNHEY and SVGAGI. The V and J ends lost 4 bases and 4 bases respectively, with 16 bases between them. The chain's CDR3 is CASSSDGRQDNEKLFF. The CDR3 nucleotides read TGTGCCAGCAGTTCCGATGGGAGACAGGATAATGAAAAACTGTTTTTT.

Regarding this clone: Other DNA sequences from this sample encode an identical CDR3 as well. The chain joins TRBV9 to TRBJ1-3, with a possible D match to TRBD1 (5 bases). Germline CDR1 is SGDLS and CDR2 is YYNGEE. The CDR3 consists of 15 residues. The V and J ends lost 1 base and 1 base respectively, with 9 bases between them. The CDR3 DNA reads TGTGCCAGCAGCGTACGAGACAGTTCTGGAAACACCATATATTTT. It translates to CASSVRDSSGNTIYF.

The chain recombines TRBV6-5 with TRBJ1-5, with unresolved D. The germline V and J ends were trimmed by 5 bases and 7 bases, with 12 bases remaining between them. Germline-derived CDR1 and CDR2 are MNHEY and SVGAGI. The CDR3 is made up of 13 amino acids. Here the CDR3 reads CASSPPGGQPQHF. The DNA for the CDR3 is TGTGCCAGCAGTCCCCCGGGAGGGCAGCCCCAGCATTTT.

The chain combines TRBV5-1 with TRBJ2-3, with D tentatively TRBD1 (6 bases). The CDR3 is 15 residues long. V lost 2 bases to trimming and J lost 2 bases, with 12 bases between them. Germline V CDR1 and CDR2: SGHRS, YFSETQ. CDR3 nucleotides: TGCGCCAGCAGCTTTTTTGGGGGCTACACAGATACGCAGTATTTT. Translating gives CASSFFGGYTDTQYF.

This clone has more than one count but fewer than ten. V usage is TRBV28 and J usage is TRBJ1-1; no firm D call. This CDR3 is 14 amino acids long. Per the germline V gene, CDR1 is MDHEN and CDR2 is SYDVKM. Trimming stripped 3 bases from V and 2 bases from J, with 10 bases between. This CDR3 is CASSFIPKNTEAFF. The CDR3 DNA is TGTGCCAGCAGTTTCATACCTAAAAACACTGAAGCTTTCTTT. Together with reference TRBV28 and TRBJ1-1, the CDR3 gives the full variable domain: DVKVTQSSRYLVKRTGEKVFLECVQDMDHENMFWYRQDPGLGLRLIYFSYDVKMKEKGDIPEGYSVSREKKERFSLILESASTNQTSMYLCASSFIPKNTEAFFGQGTRLTVV.

The chain recombines TRBV7-9 with TRBJ1-4; TRBD1 matches at 11 bases. With 3 bases clipped from V and 11 bases from J, the junction kept 5 bases outside the gene matches. CDR1 SEHNR and CDR2 FQNEAQ come from the germline V gene (reference sequence). The CDR3 extends over 14 amino acids. CDR3 residues: CASSFGQGARKLFF. The CDR3, as DNA: TGTGCCAGCAGCTTCGGACAGGGGGCGCGTAAACTGTTTTTT. Looking up the rest from reference TRBV7-9 and TRBJ1-4 gives the full variable domain: DTGVSQNPRHKITKRGQNVTFRCDPISEHNRLYWYRQTLGQGPEFLTYFQNEAQLEKSRLLSDRFSAERPKGSFSTLEIQRTEQGDSAMYLCASSFGQGARKLFFGSGTQLSVL.

V is TRBV5-8 and J is TRBJ1-3; D gene ambiguous. The ends were cut back, 4 bases at V and 4 bases at J, with 9 bases in the middle. This CDR3 has 13 residues. Looked up from germline, CDR1 is SGHTS and CDR2 is YDEGEE. The CDR3 sequence is CASSLGQGNTIYF. DNA for the CDR3: TGTGCCAGCAGCCTTGGGCAGGGAAACACCATATATTTT. The entire variable domain, with the rest obtained from reference TRBV5-8 and TRBJ1-3, is as follows: EAGVTQSPTHLIKTRGQQATLRCSPISGHTSVYWYQQALGLGLQFLLWYDEGEERNRGNFPPRFSGRQFPNYSSELNVNALELEDSALYLCASSLGQGNTIYFGEGSWLTVV.

The rearrangement joins TRBV7-3 to TRBJ2-5; possibly TRBD2 for D (5 bases). This CDR3 is built from 15 residues. Per the germline V gene, CDR1 is SGHTA and CDR2 is FQGTGA. The ends were cut back, 1 base at V and 1 base at J, with 10 bases in the middle. The CDR3 loop reads CASSLNAGAQETQYF. As DNA, the CDR3 is TGTGCCAGCAGCTTAAATGCGGGCGCCCAAGAGACCCAGTACTTC.